This T cell receptor beta chain derives from a study of T-cell reconstitution after alpha-beta-depleted transplantation in children (dated by TCRdb to between 2015 and 2016). Describing the broader study: Using TCR repertoire profiling, the study followed T-cell immune reconstitution in a quantitative way in children after TCRalphabeta/CD19-depleted allogeneic hematopoietic cell transplantation. Study-wide findings and limitations: Over the following months the frequencies of hyperexpanded clones went down, and after one year T-cell counts and TCRbeta diversity were mostly credited to newly produced T cells. In some patients, high TCRbeta diversity at day 60 was attributed to recipient T cells and intrathymic progenitors that had survived conditioning. The apparently early alphabetaT-cell count recovery about two months after transplant was reportedly dependent on only several hundred rapidly expanded clones derived from non-depleted graft cells.

The table lists this clonotype with a few counts. The clone's antigen remains unknown. Base qualities are not at hand, and no much larger clone is one base apart. Libraries were prepared through PCR. Sequencing used an Illumina HiSeq 2500. To normalize quantification of the TCRbeta repertoire, the TCR libraries were built with molecular barcoding that relied on unique molecular identifiers. In TCRdb, the public reads were trimmed at Q25 with fastp and aligned with MiXCR, with productive beta chains retained. Here each entry gathers all rows of one CDR3 protein and keeps the most common genes and DNA. The table for this sample lists about 290,000 distinct CDR3 sequences; approximately 7.3% of them were counted only once. The top ten clones comprise 9.1% of the sample. The treatment or condition label, read with the paper, signifies: allogeneic hematopoietic cell transplantation with graft depleted of TCRalphabeta T cells and CD19 B cells. Transplant recipients were children who received TCRalphabeta/CD19-depleted allogeneic hematopoietic cell grafts.

According to the germline V gene, CDR1 reads MDHEN and CDR2 reads SYDVKM. V ends up 1 base short and J 6 bases short, with an unmatched junction base count of 5. Including the terminal cysteine and phenylalanine, the CDR3 comprises 17 residues. Only CDR3 DNA is held: 51 bases, read in frame from base 1. The specimen was peripheral blood, collected 360 days after TCRalphabeta/CD19-depleted stem cell transplant. The clonotype comes from a female patient younger than 10 who had a stem cell transplant for Fanconi anemia, so the T cells may come from the graft donor. The rearranged chain carries TRBV28 and TRBJ2-1; 14 bases in between match TRBD2. The CDR3 corresponds to CASSLYIGLAGGNEQFF. The DNA sequence follows: TGTGCCAGCAGTTTATACATAGGACTAGCGGGAGGCAATGAGCAGTTCTTC. The variable domain in full, with residues beyond the CDR3 obtained from the reference TRBV28 and TRBJ2-1 genes, is DVKVTQSSRYLVKRTGEKVFLECVQDMDHENMFWYRQDPGLGLRLIYFSYDVKMKEKGDIPEGYSVSREKKERFSLILESASTNQTSMYLCASSLYIGLAGGNEQFFGPGTRLTVL.